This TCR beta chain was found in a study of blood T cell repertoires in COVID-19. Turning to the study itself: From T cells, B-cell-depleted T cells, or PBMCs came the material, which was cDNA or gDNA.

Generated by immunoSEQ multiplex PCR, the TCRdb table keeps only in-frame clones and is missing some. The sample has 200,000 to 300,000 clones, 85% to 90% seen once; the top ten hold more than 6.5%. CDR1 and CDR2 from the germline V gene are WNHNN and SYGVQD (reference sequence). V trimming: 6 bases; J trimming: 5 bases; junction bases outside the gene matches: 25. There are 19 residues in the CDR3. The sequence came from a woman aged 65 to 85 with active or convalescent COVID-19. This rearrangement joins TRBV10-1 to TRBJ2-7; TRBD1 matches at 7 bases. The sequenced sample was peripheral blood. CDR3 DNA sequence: TGCGCCAGCAGCCACAACCCCGCGGCCTCGGGACAGCGGAACCACGAGCAGTACTTC. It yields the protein CASSHNPAASGQRNHEQYF.